This T cell receptor (beta chain) was sequenced during a study of CD8 T cells in Susac syndrome. The RNA, roughly 0.45 to 1 ug, was put through reverse transcription using random hexamers. Across 54 Vbeta and 13 Jbeta, TCR beta CDR3 was amplified with immunoSEQ multiplex PCR. TCRdb recomputed calls from the immunoSEQ multiplex PCR reads with MiXCR, one row per CDR3 protein. The repertoire holds about 150,000 distinct CDR3 sequences, with approximately 94% as singletons. V shed 2 bases and J 5 bases; nucleotides not matched to a gene: 5. Germline-derived CDR1 and CDR2 are MNHEY and SVGAGI. This CDR3 region has 14 residues.

Sample: CD8+ T cells from PBMCs. The clonotype was recovered from a human donor with multiple sclerosis. This chain connects TRBV6-5 to TRBJ1-2; 7 bases map to TRBD1. The CDR3 region has the DNA TGTGCCAGCAGTTACGGGCAGGGGGTATATGGCTACACCTTC. Translation gives CASSYGQGVYGYTF.